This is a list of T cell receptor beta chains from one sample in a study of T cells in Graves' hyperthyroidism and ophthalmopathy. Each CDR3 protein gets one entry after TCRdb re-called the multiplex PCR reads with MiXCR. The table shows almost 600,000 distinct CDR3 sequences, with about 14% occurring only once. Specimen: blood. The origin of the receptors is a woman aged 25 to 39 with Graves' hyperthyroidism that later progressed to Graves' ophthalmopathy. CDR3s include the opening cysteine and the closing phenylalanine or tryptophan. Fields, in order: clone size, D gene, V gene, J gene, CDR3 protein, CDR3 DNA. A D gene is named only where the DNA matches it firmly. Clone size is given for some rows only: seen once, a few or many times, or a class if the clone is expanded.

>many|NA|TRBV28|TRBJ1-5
CASSFLRPNSNQPQHF
TGTGCCAGCAGTTTCCTCCGGCCCAATAGCAATCAGCCCCAGCATTTT
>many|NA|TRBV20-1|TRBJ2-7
CSRNSFAYEQYF
TGCAGCCGGAACAGTTTTGCCTACGAGCAGTACTTC
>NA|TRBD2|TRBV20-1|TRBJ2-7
CSASVLGLAGGEQYF
TGCAGTGCTAGTGTCTTGGGACTAGCGGGAGGCGAGCAGTACTTC
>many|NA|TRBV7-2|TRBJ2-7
CASSLAVATGDSEQYF
TGTGCCAGCAGCTTAGCGGTCGCAACGGGAGACAGCGAGCAGTACTTC
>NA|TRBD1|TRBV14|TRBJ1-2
CASSQVFGQGNGYTF
TGTGCCAGCAGCCAAGTATTTGGACAGGGGAATGGCTACACCTTC
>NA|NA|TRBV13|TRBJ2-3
CASSLGQGNPPSTDTQYF
TGTGCCAGCAGCTTAGGGCAGGGGAATCCCCCTAGCACAGATACGCAGTATTTT
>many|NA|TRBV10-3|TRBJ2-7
CAISESAGYEQYF
TGTGCCATCAGTGAGTCCGCCGGATACGAGCAGTACTTC
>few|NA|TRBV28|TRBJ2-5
CASSLPQGQGTQYF
TGTGCCAGCAGTTTACCCCAGGGTCAAGGGACCCAGTACTTC
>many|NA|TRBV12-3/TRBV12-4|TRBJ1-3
CASRPTAAGSGNTIYF
TGTGCCAGCAGGCCGACAGCCGCGGGCTCTGGAAACACCATATATTTT
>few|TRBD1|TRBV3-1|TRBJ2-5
CASGRGQGKETQYF
TGTGCCAGCGGCCGAGGACAGGGAAAAGAGACCCAGTACTTC
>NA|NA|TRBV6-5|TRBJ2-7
CASSYLGRLEMHEQYF
TGTGCCAGCAGTTACTTAGGCCGGTTAGAGATGCACGAGCAGTACTTC
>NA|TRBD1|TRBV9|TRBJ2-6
CASSAGTGLSGANVLTF
TGTGCCAGCAGCGCCGGGACAGGACTCTCTGGGGCCAACGTCCTGACTTTC
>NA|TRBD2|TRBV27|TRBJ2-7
CASSLVGRAEQYF
TGTGCCAGCAGTTTGGTCGGGAGGGCCGAGCAGTACTTC
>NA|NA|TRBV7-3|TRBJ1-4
CASSQGGMAHEKLFF
TGTGCCAGCAGCCAAGGGGGGATGGCGCATGAAAAACTGTTTTTT
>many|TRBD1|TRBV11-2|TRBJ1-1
CASSPLAGDRGTEAFF
TGTGCCAGCAGCCCGCTGGCTGGGGACAGGGGCACTGAAGCTTTCTTT
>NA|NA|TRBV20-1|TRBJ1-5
CSARKGSAANQPQHF
TGCAGTGCTAGAAAGGGGTCCGCGGCCAATCAGCCCCAGCATTTT
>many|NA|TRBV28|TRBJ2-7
CASSLSREQYF
TGTGCCAGCAGCCTCTCTCGGGAGCAGTACTTC
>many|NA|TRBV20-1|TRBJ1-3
CSARVGGPGNTIYF
TGCAGTGCTAGAGTAGGGGGGCCTGGAAACACCATATATTTT
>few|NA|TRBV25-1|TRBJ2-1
CASSEGTDYNEQFF
TGTGCCAGCAGTGAGGGGACTGACTACAATGAGCAGTTCTTC
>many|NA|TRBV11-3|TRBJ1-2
CASSSQEGMRHYGYTF
TGTGCCAGCAGCTCCCAGGAAGGGATGCGGCACTATGGCTACACCTTC
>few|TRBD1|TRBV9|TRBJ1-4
CASSATRGLGEKLFF
TGTGCCAGCAGCGCTACAAGGGGGCTGGGTGAAAAACTGTTTTTT
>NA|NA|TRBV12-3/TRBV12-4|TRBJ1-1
CASRSTGWSTGAFF
TGTGCCAGCAGGTCAACAGGGTGGAGCACTGGAGCTTTCTTT
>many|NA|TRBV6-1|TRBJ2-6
CASSVRADSGANVLTF
TGTGCCAGCAGTGTTCGCGCGGACTCTGGGGCCAACGTCCTGACTTTC
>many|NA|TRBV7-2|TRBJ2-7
CASSTGVEQYF
TGTGCCAGCAGCACGGGGGTAGAGCAGTACTTC
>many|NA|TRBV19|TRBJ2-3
CASSVAPADTQYF
TGTGCCAGTAGCGTAGCGCCGGCAGATACGCAGTATTTT
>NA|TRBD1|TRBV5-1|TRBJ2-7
CASSLRYRGYEQYF
TGCGCCAGCAGCCTCCGTTACAGGGGGTACGAGCAGTACTTC
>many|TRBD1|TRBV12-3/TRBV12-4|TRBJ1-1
CASRAGTVNTEAFF
TGTGCCAGCAGGGCCGGGACAGTGAACACTGAAGCTTTCTTT
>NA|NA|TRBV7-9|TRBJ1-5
CASSPRGGAFPQHF
TGTGCCAGCAGCCCTCGGGGCGGGGCCTTTCCCCAGCATTTT
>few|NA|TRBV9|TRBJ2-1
CASSALGPNEQFF
TGTGCCAGCAGCGCCCTGGGGCCCAATGAGCAGTTCTTC
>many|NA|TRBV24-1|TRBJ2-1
CATSGRRAGPSYNEQFF
TGTGCCACCAGTGGGAGGAGGGCAGGACCTTCCTACAATGAGCAGTTCTTC
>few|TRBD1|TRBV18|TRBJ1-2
CASSPTRYRGQESYGYTF
TGTGCCAGCTCACCAACCAGGTACAGGGGGCAAGAGTCGTATGGCTACACCTTC
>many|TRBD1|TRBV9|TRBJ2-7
CASSPSDRESYEQYF
TGTGCCAGCAGCCCGTCGGACAGGGAGTCCTACGAGCAGTACTTC
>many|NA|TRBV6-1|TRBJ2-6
CASSDLAYGPGANVLTF
TGTGCCAGCAGTGACTTGGCCTACGGACCTGGGGCCAACGTCCTGACTTTC
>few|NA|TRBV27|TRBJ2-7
CASSLARTDPYEQYF
TGTGCCAGCAGTTTAGCCAGGACAGACCCCTACGAGCAGTACTTC
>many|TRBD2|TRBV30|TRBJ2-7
CAWSSGTSPYEQYF
TGTGCCTGGAGTTCGGGGACTAGTCCCTACGAGCAGTACTTC
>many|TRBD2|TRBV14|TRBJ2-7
CASSQDMGTSGSYEQYF
TGTGCCAGCAGCCAAGATATGGGGACTAGCGGATCCTACGAGCAGTACTTC
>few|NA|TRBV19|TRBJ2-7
CASSIRGYEQYF
TGTGCCAGTAGTATTCGGGGGTACGAGCAGTACTTC
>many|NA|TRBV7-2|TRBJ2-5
CASSARMFDIQETQYF
TGTGCCAGCAGCGCCCGGATGTTCGACATCCAAGAGACCCAGTACTTC
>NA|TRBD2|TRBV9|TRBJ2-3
CASSVRGSTSGARTDTQYF
TGTGCCAGCAGCGTTAGAGGATCGACTAGCGGAGCACGCACAGATACGCAGTATTTT
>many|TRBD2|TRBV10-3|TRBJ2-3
CAISTQLAGSRRGTDTQYF
TGTGCCATCAGTACCCAACTAGCGGGATCACGTAGGGGCACAGATACGCAGTATTTT
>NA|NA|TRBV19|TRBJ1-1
CASSIDLGLSPVNTEAFF
TGTGCCAGTAGTATAGATTTGGGCCTGTCCCCGGTGAACACTGAAGCTTTCTTT
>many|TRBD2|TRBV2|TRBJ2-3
CASISLAGVPDTQYF
TGTGCCAGCATAAGTCTAGCGGGAGTCCCAGATACGCAGTATTTT
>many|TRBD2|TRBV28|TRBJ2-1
CASSTKWGTSGYNEQFF
TGTGCCAGCAGTACAAAATGGGGGACTAGCGGATACAATGAGCAGTTCTTC
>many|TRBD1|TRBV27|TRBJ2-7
CASSVPGQGHYEQYF
TGTGCCAGCAGTGTCCCGGGACAGGGTCACTACGAGCAGTACTTC
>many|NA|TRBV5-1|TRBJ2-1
CASSLSRLGDYNEQFF
TGCGCCAGCAGCTTATCCCGCTTGGGGGATTACAATGAGCAGTTCTTC
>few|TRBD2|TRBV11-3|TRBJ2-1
CASSSRPASGSHNEQFF
TGTGCCAGCAGCTCCCGCCCGGCTAGCGGGTCACACAATGAGCAGTTCTTC
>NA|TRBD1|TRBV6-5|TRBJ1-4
CASSYRDSTNEKLFF
TGTGCCAGCAGTTACCGGGACAGTACCAATGAAAAACTGTTTTTT
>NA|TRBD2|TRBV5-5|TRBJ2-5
CASSLLGLAGETQYF
TGTGCCAGCAGCTTATTAGGACTAGCGGGAGAGACCCAGTACTTC
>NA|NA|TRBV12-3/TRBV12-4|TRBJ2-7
CASSFAGEQYF
TGTGCCAGCAGTTTTGCGGGTGAGCAGTACTTC
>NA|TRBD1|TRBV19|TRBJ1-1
CASSIGQGTTEAFF
TGTGCCAGTAGTATAGGACAGGGGACCACTGAAGCTTTCTTT
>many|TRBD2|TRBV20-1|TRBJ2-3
CSAGRTSADTQYF
TGCAGTGCTGGGCGGACTAGCGCAGATACGCAGTATTTT
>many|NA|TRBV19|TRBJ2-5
CASSIRDTQETQYF
TGTGCCAGTAGTATTCGGGACACACAAGAGACCCAGTACTTC
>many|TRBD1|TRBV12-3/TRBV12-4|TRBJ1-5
CASSLRGRGLLSNQPQHF
TGTGCCAGCAGTTTACGTGGCAGGGGGCTTCTTAGCAATCAGCCCCAGCATTTT
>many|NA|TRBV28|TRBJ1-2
CASSYEGRIGYTF
TGTGCCAGCAGTTATGAGGGGCGAATTGGCTACACCTTC
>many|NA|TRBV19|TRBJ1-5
CASSGRTENQPQHF
TGTGCCAGTAGTGGCCGGACAGAAAATCAGCCCCAGCATTTT
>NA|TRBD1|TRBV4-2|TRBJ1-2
CASSQGGQGSYGYTF
TGTGCCAGCAGCCAGGGGGGACAGGGGAGCTATGGCTACACCTTC